This T cell receptor (beta chain) is drawn from a study of blood T cell repertoires in COVID-19. Study-level information: There were acute and convalescent COVID-19 samples, and they came from the United States, Italy and Spain.

This CDR3 comprises 13 residues. The V gene lost 0 bases and the J gene lost 4 bases, with 7 bases spanning the gap. Germline V gene data show CDR1 as SGHRS and CDR2 as YFSETQ. Clinical history reported by participants formed the basis on which cohorts were assigned. In the original processing: Cell counts per sample came from amplifying reference gene primers. Repertoires were generated with immunoSEQ multiplex PCR, while TCRdb's copy carries only in-frame clones and drops some. From that table come the V and J calls and clone size; the DNA was used to work out D and trimming. Counted here are approximately 360,000 clones, about four fifths occurring once; the ten biggest clones make up around 5%.

The chain employs TRBV5-1 and TRBJ1-1; D is uncertain. The receptor was isolated from a woman between 45 and 65 years old who had recovered from COVID-19. The sequenced sample consisted of PBMCs or T cells enriched from blood (not recorded which). The CDR3 DNA sequence: TGCGCCAGCAGCTTGGCCTACGGCACTGAAGCTTTCTTT. Its protein product is CASSLAYGTEAFF.